This T cell receptor (beta chain) appears in the sequencing data of a study of blood T cell repertoires in COVID-19. Generated by immunoSEQ multiplex PCR, the TCRdb table keeps only in-frame clones and is missing some. The table records some 51,000 clones, 80% to 95% of them present only once. The V end lost 2 bases, the J end lost 5 bases, and 9 bases lay between the germline ends. Germline V CDR1 and CDR2: MNHNY, SVGAGI (reference sequence). There are 14 residues in the CDR3. V is TRBV6-6 and J is TRBJ1-4; D unresolved. The sequence was obtained from a human donor with active COVID-19. The donor label of this sample is uncertain. Specimen: peripheral blood. The CDR3 DNA reads TGTGCCAGCAGTTACAGTACGACAAATGAAAAACTGTTTTTT. This encodes CASSYSTTNEKLFF.